Presented here are 18 T cell receptor beta chains from one specimen sequenced in a study of T cell responses to AZD1222 COVID-19 vaccine. Sequenced by immunoSEQ multiplex PCR; TCRdb stores in-frame clones only, minus some. The table has roughly 100,000 clones, roughly 90% seen once; the top ten hold 2.5% to 3%. Sequences were derived from peripheral blood, sampled on day 0 of AZD1222 vaccination. These receptor sequences come from an adult in good health.

This chain links TRBV18 with TRBJ2-1; D not certain. The germline V gene has CDR1 KGHSH and CDR2 LQKENI. V gave up 2 bases and J gave up 6 bases, with 5 bases separating them. The CDR3 totals 12 residues. The CDR3 bases are TGTGCCAGCTCACCAGCATTCAATGAGCAGTTCTTC. This translates into CASSPAFNEQFF. The whole variable domain, filled in from reference TRBV18 and TRBJ2-1, reads NAGVMQNPRHLVRRRGQEARLRCSPMKGHSHVYWYRQLPEEGLKFMVYLQKENIIDESGMPKERFSAEFPKEGPSILRIQQVVRGDSAAYFCASSPAFNEQFFGPGTRLTVL.

The CDR3 DNA sequence: TGTGCCAGCAGTCCTCTCACTAGCGACACCGGGGAGCTGTTTTTT. This codes for CASSPLTSDTGELFF. This chain connects TRBV2 to TRBJ2-2, with TRBD2 matching 7 bases. This CDR3 is 15 amino acids long. The V and J ends lost 5 bases and 3 bases, in that order; junction bases with no gene match: 6. Germline V gene data show CDR1 as SNHLY and CDR2 as FYNNEI.

Details on this clone: Lacking the conserved final phenylalanine or tryptophan, this CDR3 likely reflects a read error. The DNA is left out, because the CDR3 cannot be placed on it with certainty; the CDR3 is given as TCRdb lists it. The chain has TRBV6-6 and TRBJ2-7; the table's D call, TRBD2, was not checked against the DNA. Looked up from germline, CDR1 is MNHNY and CDR2 is SVGAGI (reference sequence). The CDR3 comprises 13 residues, both ends counted. This chain's CDR3 is CASSYSTNTPPLL.

The rearrangement uses TRBV15 and TRBJ2-3; TRBD1 agrees at 8 bases. The CDR3 has 15 amino acids. Per germline, CDR1 LNHNV and CDR2 YYDKDF (reference sequence). Losses at the gene ends were 6 bases for V and 8 bases for J; bases not matched to a gene: 13. The CDR3 region has the DNA TGTGCCACCAGATTGACCGGGGACAGGCTTTTTACGCAGTATTTT. This sequence encodes CATRLTGDRLFTQYF. Together with reference TRBV15 and TRBJ2-3, the CDR3 gives the full variable domain: DAMVIQNPRYQVTQFGKPVTLSCSQTLNHNVMYWYQQKSSQAPKLLFHYYDKDFNNEADTPDNFQSRRPNTSFCFLDIRSPGLGDTAMYLCATRLTGDRLFTQYFGPGTRLTVL.

The chain has TRBV7-9 and TRBJ2-5, with unresolved D. CDR1 is SEHNR, CDR2 FQNEAQ, per germline (reference sequence). This CDR3 is 14 amino acids long. Trimming cost V 1 base and J 1 base, with 7 bases left between them. CDR3 in DNA: TGTGCCAGCAGCTTAGGCACAGTCCAAGAGACCCAGTACTTC. As protein: CASSLGTVQETQYF. Variable domain in full (rest from reference TRBV7-9 and TRBJ2-5): DTGVSQNPRHKITKRGQNVTFRCDPISEHNRLYWYRQTLGQGPEFLTYFQNEAQLEKSRLLSDRFSAERPKGSFSTLEIQRTEQGDSAMYLCASSLGTVQETQYFGPGTRLLVL.

The chain has TRBV19 and TRBJ2-7, with D tentatively TRBD1 (6 bases). The CDR3 is made up of 14 amino acids. From germline, CDR1 is LNHDA and CDR2 SQIVND (reference sequence). V was pared by 3 bases and J by 6 bases, with 15 bases between. CDR3 DNA: TGTGCCAGTAGTATCACGGGCCAGGGGACCGAGCAGTACTTC. It encodes CASSITGQGTEQYF. The whole variable domain, filled in from reference TRBV19 and TRBJ2-7, reads DGGITQSPKYLFRKEGQNVTLSCEQNLNHDAMYWYRQDPGQGLRLIYYSQIVNDFQKGDIAEGYSVSREKKESFPLTVTSAQKNPTAFYLCASSITGQGTEQYFGPGTRLTVT.

This clone has just one count. The junction departs from germline at one end; a sequencing error may be responsible. The rearrangement links TRBV5-8 to TRBJ2-3; 14 bases match TRBD2. This CDR3 has 19 residues. Germline V gene lookup returns CDR1 SGHTS and CDR2 YDEGEE. DNA of the CDR3: TGTGCCAGCAGGTTGGGGACTAGCGGGAGCCCCCTGGCCGGTTGGACGCAGTATTTT. It specifies CASRLGTSGSPLAGWTQYF. The entire variable domain, with the rest obtained from reference TRBV5-8 and TRBJ2-3, is as follows: EAGVTQSPTHLIKTRGQQATLRCSPISGHTSVYWYQQALGLGLQFLLWYDEGEERNRGNFPPRFSGRQFPNYSSELNVNALELEDSALYLCASRLGTSGSPLAGWTQYFGPGTRLTVL.

This clone was seen a single time. J is TRBJ1-2 and V is TRBV11-3; no firm D call. The V gene lost 1 base and the J gene lost 8 bases, with 20 bases spanning the gap. Germline lookup yields CDR1 SGHNT and CDR2 YENEEA. This CDR3 comprises 16 residues. The CDR3 loop is CASSLGSSLMTRGYTF. The CDR3 coding sequence is TGTGCCAGCAGCTTAGGTTCGAGCCTCATGACGCGGGGCTACACCTTC.

The CDR3, as DNA: TGTGCCACTTATTTCCACAGCACAGATACGCAGTATTTT. Its protein product is CATYFHSTDTQYF. V is TRBV28 and J is TRBJ2-3; D remains ambiguous. V lost 10 bases to trimming and J lost 0 bases, with 11 bases between them. The germline CDR1 and CDR2 sequences are MDHEN and SYDVKM. This CDR3 is built from 13 residues. The entire variable domain, with the rest obtained from reference TRBV28 and TRBJ2-3, is as follows: DVKVTQSSRYLVKRTGEKVFLECVQDMDHENMFWYRQDPGLGLRLIYFSYDVKMKEKGDIPEGYSVSREKKERFSLILESASTNQTSMYLCATYFHSTDTQYFGPGTRLTVL.

The chain uses TRBV19 and TRBJ1-3; D not resolved. Germline V CDR1 and CDR2: LNHDA, SQIVND (reference sequence). The CDR3 is 13 residues long. Between the trimmed V and J ends, which lost 6 bases and 0 bases, there was a span of 6 bases. This CDR3 is CASRLFSGNTIYF. The CDR3 DNA is TGTGCCAGTAGACTGTTCTCTGGAAACACCATATATTTT.

V and J are TRBV2 and TRBJ1-3; perhaps TRBD1 as D (5 bases). Trimming cost V 4 bases and J 4 bases, with 11 bases left between them. From germline, CDR1 is SNHLY and CDR2 FYNNEI. The CDR3 has 14 residues. CDR3 sequence reads: CASSGGGLGNTIYF. The CDR3 DNA sequence: TGTGCCAGCAGTGGGGGGGGTTTGGGAAACACCATATATTTT.

The chain combines TRBV19 with TRBJ2-4, with 7 nucleotides matching TRBD2. V lost 7 bases, J lost 6 bases, and 9 bases stayed unmatched. Germline V lookup: CDR1 LNHDA, CDR2 SQIVND (reference sequence). The CDR3 totals 14 residues. The CDR3 bases are TGTGCCAGTATTTCCCCGGGAGGACTAAACATTCAGTACTTC. It specifies CASISPGGLNIQYF.

The chain employs TRBV11-2 and TRBJ2-1; 16 bases are a match to TRBD2. The germline CDR1 and CDR2 sequences are SGHAT and FQNNGV. Losses at the gene ends were 5 bases for V and 5 bases for J; bases not matched to a gene: 12. This CDR3 region has 19 residues. CDR3 coding DNA: TGTGCCAGCAGCCCATTCGCGGGACTAGCGGGGGGGCCCCACAATGAGCAGTTCTTC. This sequence encodes CASSPFAGLAGGPHNEQFF.

This rearrangement joins TRBV3-1 (or the pseudogene TRBV3-2) to TRBJ2-7; a possible D gene is TRBD1 (6 bases). Germline-derived CDR1 and CDR2 are LGHDT and YNNKEL (reference sequence). The V and J ends lost 2 bases and 7 bases respectively, with 18 bases between them. This CDR3 has 15 residues. The CDR3 DNA reads TGTGCCAGCAGCCAATTGGGGGCCGCATTGGGGGAGCAGTACTTC. Residues: CASSQLGAALGEQYF.

This chain joins TRBV28 and TRBJ2-7, with a possible D match to TRBD1 (6 bases). The CDR3 runs 14 residues. Germline CDR1 and CDR2: MDHEN and SYDVKM. V lost 3 bases and J lost 5, with 14 bases in between. CDR3 coding DNA: TGTGCCAGCAGTTTCACCGGGACAAGTAACGAGCAGTACTTC. Encoded protein: CASSFTGTSNEQYF.

The chain couples TRBV5-6 to TRBJ1-2; no reliable D call. Per the germline V gene, CDR1 is SGHDT and CDR2 is YYEEEE. The CDR3 is 15 residues long. V was clipped by 0 bases and J by 4 bases, with 13 bases between them. CDR3 region: CASSLDTRLGYGYTF. CDR3 coding DNA: TGTGCCAGCAGCTTGGACACTAGGCTTGGCTATGGCTACACCTTC. Full variable domain (outside the CDR3, taken from reference TRBV5-6 and TRBJ1-2): DAGVTQSPTHLIKTRGQQVTLRCSPKSGHDTVSWYQQALGQGPQFIFQYYEEEERQRGNFPDRFSGHQFPNYSSELNVNALLLGDSALYLCASSLDTRLGYGYTFGSGTRLTVV.

The chain recombines TRBV6-1 with TRBJ1-6; 7 bases are shared with TRBD1. Germline V lookup: CDR1 MNHNS, CDR2 SASEGT. The J segment lost 8 bases and the V segment lost 2 bases, leaving 6 bases of the junction unmatched. The CDR3 sequence is 15 residues long. The CDR3 loop is CASSESARGDSPLHF. CDR3 in DNA: TGTGCCAGCAGTGAATCCGCCAGGGGGGATTCACCCCTCCACTTT.

The chain couples TRBV11-2 to TRBJ2-7; 8 bases line up with TRBD1. The CDR3 has 14 residues. CDR1 is SGHAT and CDR2 is FQNNGV in the germline V gene. The J segment lost 4 bases and the V segment lost 7 bases, leaving 9 bases of the junction unmatched. The DNA for the CDR3 is TGTGCCAGCACCTCCGGGACAGGAGAATACGAGCAGTACTTC. Protein: CASTSGTGEYEQYF.